This TCR beta chain was documented in a study of cytomegalovirus exposure and HLA in healthy donors. Study findings and constraints: In an earlier analysis, in approximately 630 donors, most V segments appeared productive either ~87% or ~30% of the time. Reportedly, TCR beta sequences accurately predicted HLA-A and HLA-B alleles in most subjects.

It was with 60 Vbeta and 13 Jbeta primers that the PCR ran. This table comes from immunoSEQ multiplex PCR, and its TCRdb copy is limited to in-frame clones, with some not included. The sample contains under 130,000 clones, 83% of which appear only once. Germline values: CDR1 SGHAT, CDR2 FQNNGV. The CDR3 has 14 amino acids. V was shortened by 4 bases and J by 4 bases, with 11 bases between the two germline ends. On this clone: Its matching antigen is unknown.

The sample consisted of PBMCs. The V call is TRBV11-2, the J call TRBJ1-3; a possible D gene is TRBD1 (6 bases). The sequence was collected from a man aged 18 to 30 in good health and CMV-seronegative. The CDR3 loop is CASSSQGNGNTIYF. CDR3 sequence (DNA): TGTGCCAGCAGCTCCCAGGGGAACGGAAACACCATATATTTT.